This TCR beta chain was retrieved from a study of T-cell memory formation after mild COVID-19 (dated by TCRdb to the early 2020s). Background for the entire study: Most TCR sequence clusters were specific to one of the two donors. Two young, previously healthy adult volunteers made up the cohort, one male and one female. In a couple of donors, T-cell clones that expanded and contracted after mild COVID-19 were tracked by sequencing TCRalpha and TCRbeta repertoires over time. Results and caveats for the whole study, not just this receptor: Only two mild cases were covered in the study, and larger cohorts including severe cases with pre-infection samples were considered necessary. Contracting CD4+ clones were located mainly in the CM and EM memory subsets, whereas CD8+ clones were found to be enriched in EMRA. Clones that contracted from day 15 to 85 showed balanced CD4/CD8 phenotypes, whereas a second wave of clones that expanded from day 15 to 37 leaned towards CD4+. Some responding clones were detected in pre-infection memory, suggesting pre-existing cross-reactive memory T cells joined the SARS-CoV-2 response. SARS-CoV-2 specificity was not confirmed for the second-wave clones peaking on day 37.

The sample holds many counts of this clonotype. The antigen it recognizes is unknown. Base qualities were left out, and no much larger clone turns up one base away. The listed sequencing device is Illumina NovaSeq 6000. TCRalpha and TCRbeta cDNA libraries were constructed by 5'RACE with constant-segment primers, with sample barcodes and unique molecular identifiers being introduced. RNA was extracted from every sample with Trizol reagent. Amplification of the libraries took two PCR steps, and the second step added a second sample barcode plus Illumina TruSeq adapters. The libraries were sequenced on an Illumina NovaSeq using 2 x 150 bp paired-end reads. As for how the authors treated the data: Reads were demultiplexed and collapsed into UMI-guided consensus sequences with migec v1.2.7. With mixcr v2.1.11, UMI consensuses were aligned to TRA and TRB V and J templates and assembled into clonotypes. Clonotypes were classified as expanded or contracted when called significant by both edgeR and NoisET, with noise models trained on biological replicates. For edgeR calls, a false discovery rate-adjusted p below 0.01 and a log2 fold-change threshold of 1 were applied. As an exploratory analysis of dynamics, max-normalized trajectories of the 1000 most abundant clonotypes were examined by PCA with hierarchical clustering. The CD4 or CD8 phenotype of responding clones was assigned using the separately sequenced CD4+ and CD8+ repertoires. TCRdb itself trimmed the public reads at Q25 with fastp, ran MiXCR and retained productive beta chains. Rows with one shared CDR3 protein collapse into an entry with the most common genes and DNA. The V and J calls come from TCRdb's annotation, not from the publication. Present in this sample are under 15,000 distinct CDR3 sequences, 15% to 20% of which were seen just once. Together, the top ten hold roughly 50% of the sample.

Ficoll-Paque density gradient centrifugation was used to isolate PBMCs. V has 5 bases trimmed and J has 6 bases trimmed; junction bases matching no gene number 7. Inclusive of the bounding cysteine and phenylalanine, the CDR3 is 14 residues long. This entry keeps only the CDR3 DNA: 42 bases, framed from base 1. The germline V gene supplies CDR1 LGHNA and CDR2 YSLEER. The receptor chain draws on TRBV4-3 and TRBJ1-5, with 7 junctional bases fitting TRBD1. Sample: PBMCs or a T cell subset sorted from them (not recorded which). This clonotype was sampled from a man between 18 and 35 years old who had mild COVID-19 (a few samples of this study predate the infection). The sample titles of this study are shuffled in the database, so cell type and time point are left out; the donor was told from shared clones. CDR3 sequence: CASSYRQGGQPQHF. The DNA is as follows: TGCGCCAGCAGCTACCGACAGGGTGGTCAGCCCCAGCATTTT.